A single sample gave rise to the 29 T cell receptor beta chains below, sequenced in a study of blood T cell repertoires in COVID-19. Data came from immunoSEQ multiplex PCR; TCRdb stores just in-frame clones and leaves some out. The sample has around 21,000 clones, less than 90% seen once. Sequenced: peripheral blood. These receptors originate from a man aged 35 to 55 with acute or convalescent COVID-19.

V usage is TRBV4-1 and J usage is TRBJ1-4, with 7 positions matching TRBD1. The V gene's germline CDR1 is MGHRA and CDR2 YSYEKL. The CDR3 is 16 amino acids. The V segment lost 0 bases and the J segment 4 bases; nucleotides outside the gene matches: 5. The CDR3 loop reads CASSQDSTGNNEKLFF. As DNA, the CDR3 is TGCGCCAGCAGCCAAGACTCGACAGGGAATAATGAAAAACTGTTTTTT.

V usage is TRBV30 and J usage is TRBJ1-5; 9 bases align to TRBD1. The CDR3 has 15 residues. Per germline, CDR1 GTSNPN and CDR2 SVGIG (reference sequence). The V and J ends lost 2 bases and 10 bases, in that order; junction bases with no gene match: 12. Here the CDR3 DNA reads TGTGCCTGGAGTCTACAGGGGGCTAATTCGTCCCCCCAGCATTTT. Residues: CAWSLQGANSSPQHF.

V is TRBV6-4 and J is TRBJ2-2; D may be TRBD1 (6 bases). The CDR3 is made up of 15 amino acids. Trimming pared 5 bases from V and 3 bases from J, leaving 13 bases between. Germline values: CDR1 MRHNA, CDR2 SNTAGT. The CDR3 reads CASSPGTTDTGELFF. In DNA, the CDR3 is TGTGCCAGCAGTCCCGGGACAACCGACACCGGGGAGCTGTTTTTT.

This clone has more than one count but fewer than ten. Written as DNA, the CDR3 is TGTGCCAGCAGGGTGGGACAGGGGGCCGGGGAGCTGTTTTTT. Translating it yields CASRVGQGAGELFF. The rearrangement joins TRBV25-1 to TRBJ2-2, with 11 bases fitting TRBD1. J gave up 6 bases and V 6 bases, and 3 bases lay outside the gene matches. The CDR3 consists of 14 residues. The germline V gene has CDR1 MGHDK and CDR2 SYGVNS.

The chain is built from TRBV4-2 and TRBJ2-5; TRBD2 matches at 8 bases. The CDR3 is 18 amino acids. CDR1 and CDR2 from the germline V gene are LGHNA and YNFKEQ. Unmatched junction bases numbered 17, after V lost 3 bases and J lost 5 bases. CDR3 region: CASSHEPLTSASQETQYF. CDR3 DNA: TGTGCCAGCAGCCACGAACCCTTGACTAGCGCCTCTCAGGAGACCCAGTACTTC.

This clone appeared a single time. V gene TRBV9 combines with J gene TRBJ2-1; 10 bases match TRBD2. The CDR3 extends over 15 amino acids. Germline CDR1 is SGDLS and CDR2 is YYNGEE. V lost 2 bases and J lost 5; bases outside the gene matches: 4. CDR3 nucleotides: TGTGCCAGCAGCGTGGTTACTAGCGGGGACAATGAGCAGTTCTTC. Its translation is CASSVVTSGDNEQFF.

The chain combines TRBV5-1 with TRBJ2-5; unclear D gene. This CDR3 has 14 amino acids. From germline, CDR1 is SGHRS and CDR2 YFSETQ. Trimming cost V 0 bases and J 2 bases, with 8 bases left between them. CDR3 sequence (DNA): TGCGCCAGCAGCTTGGTTCTACAGCAAGAGACCCAGTACTTC. Its protein is CASSLVLQQETQYF.

The chain is built from TRBV5-5 and TRBJ1-1; 7 bases are a match to TRBD1. The germline CDR1 and CDR2 sequences are SGHKS and YYEKEE (reference sequence). The CDR3 is made up of 13 amino acids. V lost 4 bases, J lost 4 bases, and 4 bases stayed unmatched. The CDR3 protein is CASSPGGSTEAFF. The CDR3 bases are TGTGCCAGCAGCCCAGGGGGTAGCACTGAAGCTTTCTTT.

The rearrangement uses TRBV5-4 and TRBJ2-1; the match to TRBD1 covers 9 bases. Germline loops: CDR1 SGHNT, CDR2 YYREEE (reference sequence). CDR3 length: 17 residues. The V and J ends lost 3 bases and 9 bases, in that order; junction bases with no gene match: 16. This CDR3 is CASSSPTTGGRFVEQFF. The CDR3 DNA reads as TGTGCCAGCAGCTCCCCCACGACAGGGGGTCGTTTCGTTGAGCAGTTCTTC.

CDR3 sequence: CASSLDRISNQPQHF. CDR3 bases: TGTGCCAGCAGCTTGGACAGGATTAGCAATCAGCCCCAGCATTTT. This chain joins TRBV7-2 and TRBJ1-5; 7 bases fit TRBD1. V shed 3 bases, J shed 0 bases, and the junction held 2 bases outside the gene matches. Germline CDR1 SGHTA, CDR2 FQGNSA. The CDR3 runs 15 residues. Looking up the rest from reference TRBV7-2 and TRBJ1-5 gives the full variable domain: GAGVSQSPSNKVTEKGKDVELRCDPISGHTALYWYRQSLGQGLEFLIYFQGNSAPDKSGLPSDRFSAERTGGSVSTLTIQRTQQEDSAVYLCASSLDRISNQPQHFGDGTRLSIL.

The V gene is TRBV29-1, the J gene TRBJ1-2, with D possibly TRBD1 on 5 matching bases. The germline V and J ends were trimmed by 6 bases and 0 bases, with 8 bases remaining between them. CDR1 is SQVTM and CDR2 is ANQGSEA in the germline V gene. The CDR3 loop spans 12 amino acids. The CDR3 nucleotides are TGCAGCGTAGTGACAGCTAACTATGGCTACACCTTC. Amino acid sequence: CSVVTANYGYTF.

The chain joins TRBV30 to TRBJ1-6; D is uncertain. This CDR3 comprises 13 residues. The germline V and J ends were trimmed by 2 bases and 7 bases, with 9 bases remaining between them. Germline V lookup: CDR1 GTSNPN, CDR2 SVGIG (reference sequence). The DNA for the CDR3 is TGTGCCTGGAGTTTACAGATAAATTCACCCCTCCACTTT. Its protein is CAWSLQINSPLHF.

The CDR3 is CASSYIEGAGYGYTF. The CDR3 DNA sequence: TGTGCCAGCAGTTACATAGAGGGGGCGGGATATGGCTACACCTTC. The rearrangement links TRBV6-5 to TRBJ1-2; 7 bases are shared with TRBD1. V trimming: 2 bases; J trimming: 5 bases; junction bases outside the gene matches: 8. The CDR3 extends over 15 amino acids. In germline, CDR1 is MNHEY, CDR2 SVGAGI.

This clone has just one count. J is TRBJ2-6 and V is TRBV29-1, with 8 bases matching TRBD1. After removal of 6 bases from V and 2 bases from J, the junction contained 6 bases not matched to a gene. Germline loops: CDR1 SQVTM, CDR2 ANQGSEA. There are 15 residues in the CDR3. The CDR3 nucleotides read TGCAGCGTAGGACAGGGAGTTGCTGGGGCCAACGTCCTGACTTTC. Translation gives CSVGQGVAGANVLTF.

V gene TRBV29-1 combines with J gene TRBJ1-1; possible D gene TRBD1, 6 bases. Trimming pared 3 bases from V and 5 bases from J, leaving 13 bases between. Germline V gene sequence: CDR1 SQVTM, CDR2 ANQGSEA. CDR3 length equals 13 residues. CDR3 loop: CSVDRGEGTEAFF. CDR3 nucleotides: TGCAGCGTTGACAGGGGAGAGGGAACTGAAGCTTTCTTT.

The chain is built from TRBV18 and TRBJ2-7; 7 bases align to TRBD1. J gave up 5 bases and V 6 bases, and 7 bases lay outside the gene matches. Germline assignment: CDR1 KGHSH and CDR2 LQKENI. CDR3 length equals 13 residues. This CDR3 reads CASSPRQGHEQYF. Here the CDR3 DNA reads TGTGCCAGCTCCCCAAGACAGGGACACGAGCAGTACTTC. The whole variable domain, filled in from reference TRBV18 and TRBJ2-7, reads NAGVMQNPRHLVRRRGQEARLRCSPMKGHSHVYWYRQLPEEGLKFMVYLQKENIIDESGMPKERFSAEFPKEGPSILRIQQVVRGDSAAYFCASSPRQGHEQYFGPGTRLTVT.

CDR3 nucleotide sequence: TGTGCCAGCACCTTAAGAGAGAGAAACACTGAAGCTTTCTTT. Amino acid sequence: CASTLRERNTEAFF. This chain joins TRBV2 and TRBJ1-1, with no clear D. Looked up from germline, CDR1 is SNHLY and CDR2 is FYNNEI. This CDR3 spans 14 amino acids. The V gene lost 7 bases and the J gene lost 2 bases, with 14 bases spanning the gap.

In DNA form, the CDR3 reads TGTGCCAGCTCACCAGGGCGGACAGGGTTACTGAGTGAGCAGTTCTTC. Residues: CASSPGRTGLLSEQFF. V usage is TRBV18 and J usage is TRBJ2-1, with 8 nucleotides matching TRBD1. Germline CDR1 and CDR2: KGHSH and LQKENI. Trimming removed 2 bases from V and 9 bases from J; junction bases left unmatched: 12. The CDR3 contains 16 residues. Drawing the rest from reference TRBV18 and TRBJ2-1, the complete variable domain is NAGVMQNPRHLVRRRGQEARLRCSPMKGHSHVYWYRQLPEEGLKFMVYLQKENIIDESGMPKERFSAEFPKEGPSILRIQQVVRGDSAAYFCASSPGRTGLLSEQFFGPGTRLTVL.

The genes are TRBV6-4 and TRBJ2-1; 9 positions match TRBD1. Germline V gene lookup returns CDR1 MRHNA and CDR2 SNTAGT. V gave up 8 bases and J gave up 6 bases; unmatched junction bases: 8. The CDR3 spans 14 residues. The CDR3 protein is CASSRDRVANEQFF. Here the CDR3 DNA reads TGTGCCAGCTCCCGGGACAGGGTTGCCAATGAGCAGTTCTTC.

This clone was observed once. This sequence joins TRBV3-1 (or the pseudogene TRBV3-2) and TRBJ1-6, with D uncertain. Germline loops: CDR1 LGHDT, CDR2 YNNKEL (reference sequence). V was trimmed by 0 bases and J by 11 bases, leaving 8 bases between them. CDR3 size: 13 residues. CDR3: CASSQDPGTPLHF. CDR3 DNA sequence: TGTGCCAGCAGCCAAGATCCGGGAACACCCCTCCACTTT.

The V call is TRBV10-3, the J call TRBJ2-7; TRBD1 aligns across 9 bases. This CDR3 has 15 amino acids. The V segment lost 11 bases and the J segment 2 bases; nucleotides outside the gene matches: 13. Germline V gene data show CDR1 as ENHRY and CDR2 as SYGVKD. The CDR3, as DNA: TGTGCCGTCCGGGACAGGGAGGGATCCCCCTACGAGCAGTACTTC. Its translation is CAVRDREGSPYEQYF.

V and J are TRBV30 and TRBJ1-5; weak D call: TRBD1 (6 bases). The CDR3 length is 17 residues. From germline, CDR1 is GTSNPN and CDR2 SVGIG (reference sequence). Trimming cost V 2 bases and J 0 bases, with 17 bases left between them. CDR3 amino acids: CAWSFTGFRDSNQPQHF. For the CDR3, the DNA is TGTGCCTGGAGTTTTACAGGGTTTCGAGATAGCAATCAGCCCCAGCATTTT. The variable domain in full, completed from reference TRBV30 and TRBJ1-5, reads SQTIHQWPATLVQPVGSPLSLECTVEGTSNPNLYWYRQAAGRGLQLLFYSVGIGQISSEVPQNLSASRPQDRQFILSSKKLLLSDSGFYLCAWSFTGFRDSNQPQHFGDGTRLSIL.

The chain uses TRBV18 and TRBJ1-3; TRBD1 might be the D (6 bases). The length of the CDR3 is 15 residues. Trimming pared 2 bases from V and 1 base from J, leaving 9 bases between. Germline V gene sequence: CDR1 KGHSH, CDR2 LQKENI. CDR3 in amino acids: CASSPGGASGNTIYF. CDR3 bases: TGTGCCAGCTCACCAGGGGGGGCGTCTGGAAACACCATATATTTT.

The chain combines TRBV9 with TRBJ2-3; D call uncertain. This CDR3 has 13 amino acids. Germline lookup yields CDR1 SGDLS and CDR2 YYNGEE. Trimming stripped 6 bases from V and 0 bases from J, with 8 bases between. CDR3 in DNA: TGTGCCAGCACCTCCGGGAGCACAGATACGCAGTATTTT. Protein sequence: CASTSGSTDTQYF. Supplemented by reference TRBV9 and TRBJ2-3, the full variable domain reads DSGVTQTPKHLITATGQRVTLRCSPRSGDLSVYWYQQSLDQGLQFLIQYYNGEERAKGNILERFSAQQFPDLHSELNLSSLELGDSALYFCASTSGSTDTQYFGPGTRLTVL.

V is TRBV5-5 and J is TRBJ2-3, with 12 bases fitting TRBD2. With 4 bases clipped from V and 5 bases from J, the junction kept 8 bases outside the gene matches. Germline V gives CDR1 SGHKS, CDR2 YYEKEE (reference sequence). This CDR3 has 16 residues. CDR3 nucleotides: TGTGCCAGCAGCCGTAGACTAGCGGGAGAGGGAGATACGCAGTATTTT. It yields the protein CASSRRLAGEGDTQYF.

The chain joins TRBV5-1 to TRBJ2-3; D is possibly TRBD2 (6 bases). Looked up from germline, CDR1 is SGHRS and CDR2 is YFSETQ. V lost 4 bases and J lost 3, with 15 bases in between. CDR3 size: 15 residues. The CDR3 DNA follows: TGCGCCAGCAGCCCACCCACAGGAGGGACAGATACGCAGTATTTT. Translation gives CASSPPTGGTDTQYF.

This chain joins TRBV9 and TRBJ1-3; D is unclear. The V gene's germline CDR1 is SGDLS and CDR2 YYNGEE. The length of the CDR3 is 15 residues. Trimming shortened V by 0 bases and J by 0 bases, and 7 bases separated the two germline ends. CDR3: CASSVGPVSGNTIYF. DNA of the CDR3: TGTGCCAGCAGCGTAGGTCCCGTCTCTGGAAACACCATATATTTT.

The chain combines TRBV5-5 with TRBJ1-4; 7 bases agree with TRBD1. This CDR3 comprises 14 residues. Germline lookup yields CDR1 SGHKS and CDR2 YYEKEE (reference sequence). V shed 3 bases, J shed 10 bases, and the junction held 9 bases outside the gene matches. The CDR3 nucleotides are TGTGCCAGCAGCTCCAGACAGGGTGGTGGAAAACTGTTTTTT. It yields the protein CASSSRQGGGKLFF.

The V and J genes are TRBV30 and TRBJ1-1, with 8 bases matching TRBD1. Germline V gives CDR1 GTSNPN, CDR2 SVGIG (reference sequence). V gave up 5 bases and J gave up 1 base; unmatched junction bases: 0. The length of the CDR3 is 12 residues. The CDR3 loop is CAWGTGNTEAFF. The CDR3 region has the DNA TGTGCCTGGGGGACAGGGAACACTGAAGCTTTCTTT.